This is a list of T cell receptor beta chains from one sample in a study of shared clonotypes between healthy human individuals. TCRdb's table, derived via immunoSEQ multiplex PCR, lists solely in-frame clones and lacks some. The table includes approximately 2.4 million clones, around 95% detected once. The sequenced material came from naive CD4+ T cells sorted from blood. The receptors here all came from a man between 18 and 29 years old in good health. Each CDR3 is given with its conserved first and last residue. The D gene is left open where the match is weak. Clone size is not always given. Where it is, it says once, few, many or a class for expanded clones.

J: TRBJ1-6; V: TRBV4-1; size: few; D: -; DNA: TGCGCCAGCAGCCAAACAGGGTCGAGTTCACCCCTCCACTTT; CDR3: CASSQTGSSSPLHF
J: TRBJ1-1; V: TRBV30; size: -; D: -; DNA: TGTGCCTGGAGTCCAGGAACTGAAGCTTTCTTT; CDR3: CAWSPGTEAFF
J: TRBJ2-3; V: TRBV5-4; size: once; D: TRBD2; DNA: TGTGCCAGCAGCTTGGCCGCTAGCGGGGGCGGGGGTAGGCAGTATTTT; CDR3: CASSLAASGGGGRQYF
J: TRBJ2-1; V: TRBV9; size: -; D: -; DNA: TGTGCCAGCAGCCCCCGGAGCCAGGCCTACAATGAGCAGTTCTTC; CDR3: CASSPRSQAYNEQFF
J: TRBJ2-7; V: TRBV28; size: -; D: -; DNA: TGTGCCAGCAGTGCGACGGCTTACGAGCAGTACTTC; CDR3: CASSATAYEQYF
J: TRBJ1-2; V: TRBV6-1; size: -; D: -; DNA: TGTGCCAGCAGTGGCGCTAACTATGGCTACACCTTC; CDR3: CASSGANYGYTF
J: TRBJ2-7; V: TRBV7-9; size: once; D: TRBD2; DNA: TGTGCCAGCAGCTTTATGGCGGGGGATTACGAGCAGTACTTC; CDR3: CASSFMAGDYEQYF
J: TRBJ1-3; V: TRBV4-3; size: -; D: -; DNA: TGCGCCAGCAGCCAAGATAGTTTAACTGGAAACACCATATATTTT; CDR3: CASSQDSLTGNTIYF
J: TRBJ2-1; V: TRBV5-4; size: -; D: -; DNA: TGTGCCAGCAGCTTGCCGGCCCCCAGTCCCAATGAGCAGTTCTTC; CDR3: CASSLPAPSPNEQFF
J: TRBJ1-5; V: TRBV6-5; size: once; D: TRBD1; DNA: TGTGCCAGCAGTTACACTTTCGACAGGGATCAGCCCCAGCATTTT; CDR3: CASSYTFDRDQPQHF
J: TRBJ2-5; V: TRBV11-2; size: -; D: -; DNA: TGTGCCAGCAGCTTATGGGTAGGCGAGACCCAGTACTTC; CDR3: CASSLWVGETQYF
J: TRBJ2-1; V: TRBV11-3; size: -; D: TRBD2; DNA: TGTGCCAGCAGCCAAGGGGCTAGCGGTGGGGAGCAGTTCTTC; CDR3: CASSQGASGGEQFF
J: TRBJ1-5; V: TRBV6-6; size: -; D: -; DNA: TGTGCCAGCAGTTACGGAGGGGTGGGTCAGCCCCAGCATTTT; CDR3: CASSYGGVGQPQHF
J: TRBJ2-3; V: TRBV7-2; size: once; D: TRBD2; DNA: TGTGCCAGCAGCTTGTTGTCCGCGGGAGGGTCAGATACGCAGTATTTT; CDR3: CASSLLSAGGSDTQYF
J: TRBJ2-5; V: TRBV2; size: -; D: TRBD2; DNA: TGTGCCAGCAGTACTAGCGGGGGAGGGGAGACCCAGTACTTC; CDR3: CASSTSGGGETQYF
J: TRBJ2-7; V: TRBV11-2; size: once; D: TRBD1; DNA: TGTGCCAGCAGCACAGGACAGGGGTGGTACGAGCAGTACTTC; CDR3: CASSTGQGWYEQYF
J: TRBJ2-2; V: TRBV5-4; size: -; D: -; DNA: TGTGCCAGCAGCTTGGGTCTAAACGGGGCCGGGGAGCTGTTTTTT; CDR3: CASSLGLNGAGELFF
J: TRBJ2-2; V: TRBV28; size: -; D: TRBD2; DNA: TGTGCCAGCAGCCCGGCGGGCGGGAGGGCCAACACCGGGGAGCTGTTTTTT; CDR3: CASSPAGGRANTGELFF